The 11 T cell receptor beta chains in this list originate from one sample, sequenced in a study of control samples from healthy donors and cancer patients. Only in-frame clones appear in the TCRdb table, and some are missing; sequencing was by immunoSEQ multiplex PCR. The data show roughly 130,000 clones, about 93% seen once. The sample was PBMCs. These receptors originate from a man in his sixties with colorectal cancer.

V and J are TRBV27 and TRBJ2-5, with 10 bases that match TRBD2. CDR1 MNHEY and CDR2 SMNVEV come from the germline V gene (reference sequence). CDR3 length: 16 amino acids. Trimming cost V 5 bases and J 4 bases; bases outside gene matches: 10. The CDR3 DNA reads as TGTGCCAGCAGTCCCTCAAGCGGGGGGGCCTCAGAGACCCAGTACTTC. This translates into CASSPSSGGASETQYF.

J is TRBJ2-3 and V is TRBV5-4, with a weak D call TRBD2 (6 bases). The CDR3 spans 16 residues. V dropped 0 bases and J dropped 6 bases, with 17 bases sitting between them. The V gene's germline CDR1 is SGHNT and CDR2 YYREEE (reference sequence). The DNA of the CDR3 is TGTGCCAGCAGCTTGGCCGGGGGTGCCTATGTGGATACGCAGTATTTT. Its translation: CASSLAGGAYVDTQYF. The variable domain in full, with the rest retrieved from reference TRBV5-4 and TRBJ2-3, is ETGVTQSPTHLIKTRGQQVTLRCSSQSGHNTVSWYQQALGQGPQFIFQYYREEENGRGNFPPRFSGLQFPNYSSELNVNALELDDSALYLCASSLAGGAYVDTQYFGPGTRLTVL.

The V and J genes are TRBV14 and TRBJ1-6; D is undetermined. V lost 0 bases and J 9 bases, leaving 6 bases between the germline ends. The CDR3 covers 13 residues. Germline V gene lookup returns CDR1 SGHDN and CDR2 FVKESK. The CDR3 here is CASSQDKGSPLHF. DNA of the CDR3: TGTGCCAGCAGCCAAGACAAGGGTTCACCCCTCCACTTT.

J is TRBJ2-1 and V is TRBV9; TRBD1 is a possible D gene (5 bases). The CDR3 loop spans 14 amino acids. Germline V gene lookup returns CDR1 SGDLS and CDR2 YYNGEE. Trimming took off 0 bases at V and 6 bases at J, with 10 bases between the two ends. CDR3 nucleotides: TGTGCCAGCAGCGTAGAGATGGGGCTCAATGAGCAGTTCTTC. Amino acid sequence: CASSVEMGLNEQFF.

The V call is TRBV19, the J call TRBJ2-5; 8 bases are a match to TRBD1. The CDR3 totals 16 residues. The trim removed 5 bases at V and 0 bases at J, leaving 8 bases unmatched. Germline V lookup: CDR1 LNHDA, CDR2 SQIVND (reference sequence). The CDR3 DNA is TGTGCCAGTAGTCCCCGGACAGGGAGCTACCAAGAGACCCAGTACTTC. It translates to CASSPRTGSYQETQYF.

The genes are TRBV6-5 and TRBJ2-3; D unclear. The V end was cut by 3 bases, the J end by 4 bases, with 11 bases between. The CDR3 is 14 amino acids. Germline CDR1 is MNHEY and CDR2 is SVGAGI. CDR3 sequence: CASSYAWSADTQYF. CDR3 DNA: TGTGCCAGCAGTTATGCGTGGAGTGCAGATACGCAGTATTTT.

The chain recombines TRBV9 with TRBJ2-3; D gene uncertain. This CDR3 contains 12 residues. V shed 4 bases and J shed 0 bases, with 3 bases lying between them. CDR1 and CDR2 (germline): SGDLS, YYNGEE. CDR3 sequence: CASSSSTDTQYF. The CDR3 DNA reads TGTGCCAGCAGCTCCAGCACAGATACGCAGTATTTT.

This clone appeared a single time. This chain connects TRBV15 to TRBJ2-7, with D perhaps given as TRBD1 or TRBD2 (5 bases each). The CDR3 is 15 amino acids. V was clipped by 0 bases and J by 2 bases, with 11 bases between them. In germline, CDR1 is LNHNV, CDR2 YYDKDF (reference sequence). DNA for the CDR3: TGTGCCACCAGCAGAGATTACGGGGCCCCCTACGAGCAGTACTTC. It yields the protein CATSRDYGAPYEQYF.

V and J are TRBV18 and TRBJ2-5, with D perhaps TRBD1 or TRBD2 (5 bases each). V was pared by 6 bases and J by 6 bases, with 20 bases between. CDR1 is KGHSH, CDR2 LQKENI, per germline. The CDR3 consists of 15 residues. The CDR3 region is CASSPGDPSPKTQYF. CDR3 coding DNA: TGTGCCAGCTCTCCTGGGGACCCATCCCCAAAGACCCAGTACTTC.

V is TRBV9 and J is TRBJ2-2; D is unresolved. Trimming shortened V by 3 bases and J by 5 bases, and 8 bases separated the two germline ends. CDR1 is SGDLS, CDR2 YYNGEE, per germline. The CDR3 extends over 13 amino acids. CDR3 nucleotide sequence: TGTGCCAGCAGCGGACTTAGAACCGGGGAGCTGTTTTTT. It translates to CASSGLRTGELFF. The full variable domain, in which reference TRBV9 and TRBJ2-2 provide the parts outside the CDR3, is DSGVTQTPKHLITATGQRVTLRCSPRSGDLSVYWYQQSLDQGLQFLIQYYNGEERAKGNILERFSAQQFPDLHSELNLSSLELGDSALYFCASSGLRTGELFFGEGSRLTVL.

The chain uses TRBV6-4 and TRBJ1-1; D is possibly TRBD1 (5 bases). The CDR3 length is 13 residues. Trimming took 0 bases from V and 5 from J, leaving 7 bases between them. Germline lookup yields CDR1 MRHNA and CDR2 SNTAGT. CDR3 loop: CASSDSRGTEAFF. The DNA for the CDR3 is TGTGCCAGCAGTGACTCGCGGGGGACTGAAGCTTTCTTT.